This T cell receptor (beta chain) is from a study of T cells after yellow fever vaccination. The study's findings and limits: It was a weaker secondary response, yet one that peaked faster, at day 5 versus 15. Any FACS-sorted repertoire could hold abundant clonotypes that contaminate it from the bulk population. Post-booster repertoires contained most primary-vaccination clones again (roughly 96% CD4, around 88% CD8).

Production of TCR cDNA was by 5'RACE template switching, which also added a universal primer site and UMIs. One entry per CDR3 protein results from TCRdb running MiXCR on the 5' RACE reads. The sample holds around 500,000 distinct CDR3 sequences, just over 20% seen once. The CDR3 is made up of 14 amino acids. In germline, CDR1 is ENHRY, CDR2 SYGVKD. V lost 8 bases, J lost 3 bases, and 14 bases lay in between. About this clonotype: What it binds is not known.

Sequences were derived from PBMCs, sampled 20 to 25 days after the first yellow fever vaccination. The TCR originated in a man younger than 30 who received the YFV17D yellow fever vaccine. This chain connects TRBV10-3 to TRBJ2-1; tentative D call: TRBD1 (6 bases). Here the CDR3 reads CAIGGDGFYNEQFF. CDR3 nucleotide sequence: TGTGCCATCGGGGGCGACGGCTTCTACAATGAGCAGTTCTTC.